What follows are 29 T cell receptor beta chains derived from one specimen sequenced in a study of blood T cell repertoires in COVID-19. Profiling relied on immunoSEQ multiplex PCR, and the TCRdb table lists in-frame clones only, not all of them. This sample has more than 85,000 clones, with 70% to 90% found just once. Input material: peripheral blood. The receptors were gathered from a woman over 75 with acute or convalescent COVID-19.

The chain couples TRBV28 to TRBJ2-2; TRBD2 matches at 14 bases. The CDR3 has 20 amino acids. Germline V gene sequence: CDR1 MDHEN, CDR2 SYDVKM. V shed 6 bases and J 0 bases; nucleotides not matched to a gene: 12. The CDR3 DNA reads TGTGCCAGCAGGAACGTTCCCGGGACTAGCGGGAGAGCGAACACCGGGGAGCTGTTTTTT. It specifies CASRNVPGTSGRANTGELFF.

This clone turned up a few times. The V call is TRBV4-3, the J call TRBJ2-5, with TRBD2 identical over 12 bases. The CDR3 is made up of 17 amino acids. The junction had 3 bases not matched to a gene; V was cut back by 0 bases and J by 1 base. Per germline, CDR1 LGHNA and CDR2 YSLEER. CDR3: CASSQDPSGGAQETQYF. CDR3 coding DNA: TGCGCCAGCAGCCAAGACCCTAGCGGGGGGGCCCAAGAGACCCAGTACTTC.

The chain combines TRBV3-1 (or the pseudogene TRBV3-2) with TRBJ1-5, with D uncertain. The germline V gene encodes CDR1 LGHDT and CDR2 YNNKEL (reference sequence). The CDR3 is 17 amino acids. V was shortened by 2 bases and J by 4 bases, with 18 bases between the two germline ends. CDR3 nucleotide sequence: TGTGCCAGCAGCCAAATTAGCGAAAGATGGGGAAATCAGCCCCAGCATTTT. It is translated as CASSQISERWGNQPQHF.

The V call is TRBV2, the J call TRBJ2-5; 7 positions match TRBD2. V lost 6 bases, J lost 2 bases, and 3 bases stayed unmatched. The CDR3 spans 13 residues. Per the germline V gene, CDR1 is SNHLY and CDR2 is FYNNEI. The CDR3 nucleotides read TGTGCCAGCAGGGCTAGCGGTCAAGAGACCCAGTACTTC. Translation gives CASRASGQETQYF.

The sample holds many counts of this clone. This chain connects TRBV7-2 to TRBJ2-2, with 7 positions matching TRBD2. V gave up 5 bases and J gave up 7 bases; unmatched junction bases: 4. Germline V gene sequence: CDR1 SGHTA, CDR2 FQGNSA. The CDR3 runs to 13 residues. CDR3: CASSPRGNGELFF. The CDR3 bases are TGTGCCAGCAGCCCGCGGGGGAACGGGGAGCTGTTTTTT. Based on the CDR3 plus reference TRBV7-2 and TRBJ2-2, the full variable domain is GAGVSQSPSNKVTEKGKDVELRCDPISGHTALYWYRQSLGQGLEFLIYFQGNSAPDKSGLPSDRFSAERTGGSVSTLTIQRTQQEDSAVYLCASSPRGNGELFFGEGSRLTVL.

By sample fraction, this clone is medium-sized. The chain has TRBV7-6 and TRBJ1-1; perhaps TRBD1 as D (6 bases). Trimming removed 1 base at V and 10 bases at J, with 13 bases between. This CDR3 spans 13 amino acids. Per germline, CDR1 SGHVS and CDR2 FNYEAQ. The CDR3 loop reads CASSLVAGDGAFF. CDR3 nucleotides: TGTGCCAGCAGCTTAGTAGCAGGGGATGGAGCTTTCTTT.

This chain joins TRBV7-9 and TRBJ2-7; maybe TRBD1 (5 bases). V was trimmed by 5 bases and J by 7 bases, leaving 15 bases between them. The CDR3 length is 13 residues. CDR1 SEHNR and CDR2 FQNEAQ come from the germline V gene (reference sequence). The CDR3 DNA is TGTGCCAGCAGCCCTACAAGGGGCCTAGAGCAGTACTTC. Translated: CASSPTRGLEQYF.

The chain couples TRBV6-5 to TRBJ1-6; TRBD1 matches at 10 bases. Germline values: CDR1 MNHEY, CDR2 SVGAGI. The CDR3 is 14 residues long. V trimming: 5 bases; J trimming: 8 bases; junction bases outside the gene matches: 3. The CDR3 DNA is TGTGCCAGCAGTCTAGACAGGGGGCATTCACCCCTCCACTTT. This gives the protein CASSLDRGHSPLHF.

This clone was counted a single time. V and J are TRBV7-9 and TRBJ1-5; tentatively, D is TRBD1 (5 bases). CDR1 and CDR2 (germline): SEHNR, FQNEAQ (reference sequence). This CDR3 comprises 14 residues. V was cut by 5 bases and J by 0 bases, with 8 bases left in between. Here the CDR3 DNA reads TGTGCCAGCAGCCGCGGGGGTAGCAATCAGCCCCAGCATTTT. This translates into CASSRGGSNQPQHF.

The rearrangement links TRBV28 to TRBJ2-7, with 7 bases lining up with TRBD1. This CDR3 has 15 amino acids. After removal of 6 bases from V and 3 bases from J, the junction contained 11 bases not matched to a gene. Germline values: CDR1 MDHEN, CDR2 SYDVKM. CDR3 residues: CASSPDRRSFYEQYF. Written as DNA, the CDR3 is TGTGCCAGCAGCCCGGACAGGCGATCCTTCTACGAGCAGTACTTC.

This chain connects TRBV5-8 to TRBJ1-1, with D tentatively TRBD1 (6 bases). V was clipped by 2 bases and J by 8 bases, with 16 bases between them. The CDR3 consists of 14 residues. Per the germline V gene, CDR1 is SGHTS and CDR2 is YDEGEE. CDR3 nucleotides: TGTGCCAGCAGCTTCGGGACATGGGCACCCGAAGCTTTCTTT. Its translation: CASSFGTWAPEAFF.

This chain links TRBV7-3 with TRBJ2-1; maybe TRBD1 (5 bases). This CDR3 region has 13 residues. Trimming cost V 1 base and J 8 bases, with 9 bases left between them. CDR1 SGHTA and CDR2 FQGTGA come from the germline V gene. The CDR3 DNA reads TGTGCCAGCAGCTTAAGGGGCCTCGATGAGCAGTTCTTC. The encoded protein is CASSLRGLDEQFF.

In the case of this clone: Other DNA sequences in the same sample also yield this CDR3. This sequence joins TRBV5-1 and TRBJ1-4, with 9 nucleotides matching TRBD1. CDR1 is SGHRS and CDR2 is YFSETQ in the germline V gene. V shed 4 bases, J shed 8 bases, and the junction held 6 bases outside the gene matches. The CDR3 length is 14 residues. The CDR3 DNA reads as TGCGCCAGCAGCCCGGGACAGGGAGACGAAAAACTGTTTTTT. It encodes CASSPGQGDEKLFF.

The rearrangement joins TRBV7-2 to TRBJ2-1; D gene ambiguous. Germline CDR1 reads SGHTA; CDR2 reads FQGNSA. The CDR3 contains 13 residues. V dropped 5 bases and J dropped 6 bases, with 11 bases sitting between them. CDR3: CASSGLAPNEQFF. CDR3 nucleotides: TGTGCCAGCAGCGGGCTGGCACCCAATGAGCAGTTCTTC.

J is TRBJ1-1 and V is TRBV4-3; D is uncertain. The CDR3 is made up of 13 amino acids. From germline, CDR1 is LGHNA and CDR2 YSLEER. V lost 2 bases and J 1 base, leaving 5 bases between the germline ends. The CDR3 sequence: CASSQRQNTEAFF. CDR3 coding DNA: TGCGCCAGCAGCCAACGACAGAACACTGAAGCTTTCTTT.

V usage is TRBV5-1 and J usage is TRBJ2-3; TRBD2 matches at 15 bases. Trimming at V came to 3 bases and at J to 5 bases, leaving 10 bases not matched to a gene. CDR1 SGHRS and CDR2 YFSETQ come from the germline V gene. The CDR3 extends over 18 amino acids. The CDR3 here is CASSSGLAGGHLGDTQYF. DNA for the CDR3: TGCGCCAGCAGCTCCGGACTAGCGGGAGGGCATTTAGGAGATACGCAGTATTTT.

This clone was found once. V is TRBV2 and J is TRBJ1-4, with D hard to call. The CDR3 is made up of 13 amino acids. V lost 7 bases and J 6 bases, leaving 12 bases between the germline ends. The germline gives CDR1 SNHLY, CDR2 FYNNEI. The CDR3 reads CASTSRRDEKLFF. The CDR3 nucleotides are TGTGCCAGCACCTCCCGGAGGGATGAAAAACTGTTTTTT.

The J gene is TRBJ1-4, the V gene TRBV15, with TRBD1 identical over 12 bases. The length of the CDR3 is 18 residues. Germline CDR1 reads LNHNV; CDR2 reads YYDKDF (reference sequence). The V segment lost 3 bases and the J segment 5 bases; nucleotides outside the gene matches: 10. The CDR3 here is CATSRVGTGGAKNEKLFF. The DNA for the CDR3 is TGTGCCACCAGCAGGGTTGGGACAGGGGGCGCAAAAAATGAAAAACTGTTTTTT.

J is TRBJ1-1 and V is TRBV29-1; TRBD1 is a possible D gene (5 bases). From germline, CDR1 is SQVTM and CDR2 ANQGSEA. The ends were cut back, 2 bases at V and 4 bases at J, with 8 bases in the middle. CDR3 length equals 12 residues. The CDR3 protein is CSVESGSTEAFF. CDR3 coding DNA: TGCAGCGTTGAATCAGGGTCCACTGAAGCTTTCTTT. Combining the CDR3 with reference TRBV29-1 and TRBJ1-1 gives the whole variable domain SAVISQKPSRDICQRGTSLTIQCQVDSQVTMMFWYRQQPGQSLTLIATANQGSEATYESGFVIDKFPISRPNLTFSTLTVSNMSPEDSSIYLCSVESGSTEAFFGQGTRLTVV.

In this sample, this clone turned up once. Here the CDR3 DNA reads TGCGCCAGCAGCCGGGCCCCACTGGGAAGCGGGGGCCTCTCCTACGAGCAGTACTTC. Its protein product is CASSRAPLGSGGLSYEQYF. The chain employs TRBV5-1 and TRBJ2-7, with 8 nucleotides matching TRBD2. The germline CDR1 and CDR2 sequences are SGHRS and YFSETQ. The junction had 18 bases not matched to a gene; V was cut back by 4 bases and J by 0 bases. The CDR3 totals 19 residues.

The V and J genes are TRBV3-1 (or the pseudogene TRBV3-2) and TRBJ1-2, with D possibly being TRBD1 (6 bases). The CDR3 spans 17 residues. V lost 0 bases and J lost 4, with 18 bases in between. Germline values: CDR1 LGHDT, CDR2 YNNKEL (reference sequence). This chain's CDR3 is CASSQDIGWGPLYGYTF. DNA for the CDR3: TGTGCCAGCAGCCAAGATATAGGGTGGGGGCCGCTCTATGGCTACACCTTC.

As to this clone: An end of the junction differs from the germline gene, which may be a read error. The chain employs TRBV7-2 and TRBJ2-5; 10 bases are a match to TRBD2. CDR3 size: 14 residues. Germline V gene data show CDR1 as SGHTA and CDR2 as FQGNSA. The chain's CDR3 is CASRLAGGQETQYF. The CDR3 nucleotides read TGTGCCAGCAGATTAGCGGGAGGCCAAGAGACCCAGTACTTC.

This clone appeared once. The chain has TRBV28 and TRBJ1-1; 7 bases align to TRBD1. Germline lookup yields CDR1 MDHEN and CDR2 SYDVKM. The V segment lost 7 bases and the J segment 6 bases; nucleotides outside the gene matches: 8. The CDR3 is 13 amino acids. The CDR3 DNA reads TGTGCCAGCATTCCGGGACAGTGGGCTGAAGCTTTCTTT. Translated, it gives CASIPGQWAEAFF.

The genes are TRBV6-5 and TRBJ1-1; D is possibly TRBD1 (5 bases). CDR1 and CDR2 (germline): MNHEY, SVGAGI. The CDR3 is made up of 15 amino acids. V was pared by 5 bases and J by 1 base, with 14 bases between. This CDR3 is CASSPSGAGNTEAFF. The CDR3 DNA reads TGTGCCAGCAGTCCATCTGGGGCAGGGAACACTGAAGCTTTCTTT.

V usage is TRBV5-4 and J usage is TRBJ2-7; 9 nucleotides agree with TRBD2. CDR3 length equals 15 residues. Germline CDR1 SGHNT, CDR2 YYREEE (reference sequence). Unmatched junction bases numbered 5, after V lost 0 bases and J lost 4 bases. CDR3 amino acids: CASSLGLAGEYEQYF. The CDR3 DNA reads as TGTGCCAGCAGCTTGGGGTTAGCGGGAGAGTACGAGCAGTACTTC.

J is TRBJ1-5 and V is TRBV4-1; 7 bases are a match to TRBD1. CDR1 and CDR2 from the germline V gene are MGHRA and YSYEKL. This CDR3 is built from 16 residues. V was pared by 2 bases and J by 2 bases, with 6 bases of the junction left unmatched. CDR3 DNA: TGCGCCAGCAGCCAAAGCGAGGGGGCTCGCAATCAGCCCCAGCATTTT. As protein: CASSQSEGARNQPQHF.

The chain joins TRBV11-2 to TRBJ2-1; possible D gene TRBD1, 5 bases. The CDR3 length is 15 residues. Between the trimmed V and J ends, which lost 0 bases and 14 bases, there was a span of 20 bases. Germline V lookup: CDR1 SGHAT, CDR2 FQNNGV. CDR3 residues: CASSLDPGSLAGKFF. CDR3 nucleotides: TGTGCCAGCAGCTTAGATCCTGGAAGTCTGGCAGGGAAGTTCTTC.

The chain uses TRBV29-1 and TRBJ1-4; TRBD1 is a possible D gene (5 bases). V lost 6 bases and J lost 8, with 22 bases in between. The CDR3 contains 15 residues. Per germline, CDR1 SQVTM and CDR2 ANQGSEA. CDR3 protein: CSVMGAGGAGEKLFF. Here the CDR3 DNA reads TGCAGCGTGATGGGAGCGGGTGGGGCTGGAGAAAAACTGTTTTTT.

The chain has TRBV7-3 and TRBJ2-2; possible D gene TRBD2, 5 bases. Germline V CDR1 and CDR2: SGHTA, FQGTGA. The CDR3 is 15 amino acids. The V end was cut by 5 bases, the J end by 6 bases, with 16 bases between. Here the CDR3 DNA reads TGTGCCAGCAGCCCCCGCCCTAGCTGGTCCGGGGAGCTGTTTTTT. Its protein product is CASSPRPSWSGELFF.